The clone carrying this TCR beta chain was recorded once. Trimming cost V 5 bases and J 3 bases, with 13 bases left between them. This CDR3 region has 14 residues. The germline V gene encodes CDR1 SGHDN and CDR2 FVKESK. Participants' reported clinical history set cohort assignment. Assay: immunoSEQ multiplex PCR; the TCRdb copy retains only in-frame clones and omits some. This table holds around 500,000 clones, approximately 87% found once. This record belongs to a study of blood T cell repertoires in COVID-19. The receptor comes from a woman aged 40 to 50 who had recovered from COVID-19. Sequencing was performed on PBMCs or T cells enriched from blood (not recorded which). The V gene is TRBV14, the J gene TRBJ1-2; no clear D gene. CDR3 bases: TGTGCCAGCAGCGAACAAGGACTGCACTATGGCTACACCTTC. Translating it yields CASSEQGLHYGYTF.